This T cell receptor (beta chain) was recovered during a study of OX40 agonist ivuxolimab in advanced cancers. The V and J ends lost 4 bases and 5 bases respectively, with 17 bases between them. The CDR3 spans 15 residues. CDR1 is SGHTA and CDR2 is FQGNSA in the germline V gene. Assay used: immunoSEQ multiplex PCR; TCRdb lists only in-frame clones, some missing. The sample holds about 78,000 clones, more than 80% seen once. This chain joins TRBV7-2 and TRBJ1-1, with D perhaps matching TRBD1 (5 bases). The sequence came from an adult with an advanced solid tumor such as melanoma, head and neck, liver or kidney cancer. Sample: CD4+ or CD8+ T cells sorted from blood, taken in a trial of the OX40 agonist ivuxolimab. This chain's CDR3 is CASSYRQTGTTEAFF. Written as DNA, the CDR3 is TGTGCCAGCAGCTATCGACAAACCGGGACTACTGAAGCTTTCTTT. The full variable domain, in which reference TRBV7-2 and TRBJ1-1 provide the parts outside the CDR3, is GAGVSQSPSNKVTEKGKDVELRCDPISGHTALYWYRQSLGQGLEFLIYFQGNSAPDKSGLPSDRFSAERTGGSVSTLTIQRTQQEDSAVYLCASSYRQTGTTEAFFGQGTRLTVV.